This T cell receptor beta chain comes out of a study of cytotoxic CD8 clonotypes in ibrutinib-treated CLL. In germline, CDR1 is SGHNT, CDR2 YENEEA. The ends lost 2 bases at V and 0 bases at J; junction bases unmatched: 8. The CDR3 length is 18 residues. With regard to this clone: Antigen: not known.

Findings and limits, study-wide: There were differences in sampling times between sustained-remission and progressing patients. Contraction or stability on treatment characterized the public clonotypes, which were uncommon.

Measured with immunoSEQ multiplex PCR; TCRdb has only the in-frame clones, and not every one. In the table there are approximately 350,000 clones, roughly 71% of which are singletons. Sequenced here: PBMCs, sampled after 36 months of ibrutinib treatment. This TCR came from a human donor with chronic lymphocytic leukemia. The V and J genes are TRBV11-3 and TRBJ2-3, with TRBD2 identical over 10 bases. CDR3 sequence reads: CASSLRRTSGSSTDTQYF. CDR3 bases: TGTGCCAGCAGCTTAAGAAGGACTAGCGGTTCTAGCACAGATACGCAGTATTTT.